Sequencing of this T cell receptor beta chain was carried out in a study of CD8+ T cells in alopecia areata. Extraction and reverse transcription of RNA yielded cDNA as the sequencing template. Assay used: immunoSEQ multiplex PCR; TCRdb lists only in-frame clones, some missing. The sample lists 4,300 or so clones, 68% occurring once. Looked up from germline, CDR1 is LGHNA and CDR2 is YNFKEQ. The CDR3 consists of 16 residues. Trimming removed 0 bases from V and 6 bases from J; junction bases left unmatched: 6. General study results and limits: The study found higher clonality in lesional than normal scalp, especially in alopecia totalis/universalis. Scalp data also include sequences from resident alphabeta T cells of normal skin. Mice showed clearer TCR sharing than patients did, a gap that was possibly HLA-related.

As for this clone: Its matching antigen is unknown.

The V gene is TRBV4-2, the J gene TRBJ2-1; 9 nucleotides match TRBD2. The receptor's source is a human donor in good health. The source material was skin. In DNA form, the CDR3 reads TGTGCCAGCAGCCAAGAAGGGTCGCGGGGGGGCAATGAGCAGTTCTTC. Translation: CASSQEGSRGGNEQFF.